This T cell receptor beta chain was profiled in a study of shared clonotypes between healthy human individuals. Sorted subsets were amplified in replicate PCRs using approximately 0.2 ug DNA, 32,000 or so T cell genomes. Sequenced by immunoSEQ multiplex PCR; TCRdb stores in-frame clones only, minus some. The data show 2,500,000 or so clones, with just over 90% seen just once and around 0.14% held by the top ten. Germline CDR1 MDHEN, CDR2 SYDVKM. V lost 2 bases and J lost 4, with 12 bases in between. This CDR3 spans 14 amino acids. The sequenced material came from naive CD4+ T cells sorted from blood. The sample's subset: CD45RA+ positively selected. The chain joins TRBV28 to TRBJ2-7; TRBD2 is a possible D gene (7 bases). The source of this sequence is a man aged 18-30 years in good health. The CDR3 sequence: CASSLGGAGYEQYF. Written as DNA, the CDR3 is TGTGCCAGCAGTTTAGGGGGGGCAGGGTACGAGCAGTACTTC.